The TCR beta chain described here comes from a study of blood T cell repertoires in COVID-19. Study-level information: In each case, the material was cDNA or gDNA derived from T cells, B-cell-depleted T cells, or PBMCs.

CDR1 is KGHDR, CDR2 SFDVKD, per germline. The CDR3 runs to 17 residues. V dropped 4 bases and J dropped 6 bases, with 20 bases sitting between them. Under the authors' procedure: Estimation of nucleated cell counts was performed using reference gene primer amplification. TCRdb's table, derived via immunoSEQ multiplex PCR, lists solely in-frame clones and lacks some. D and trimming were read from the DNA, whereas the V and J calls and clone size are those reported in that table. The data hold 150,000 to 200,000 clones, with around four fifths observed a single time. The material sequenced was peripheral blood. This sequence joins TRBV24-1 and TRBJ2-2, with TRBD2 as a possible D gene (5 bases). The sequence was obtained from a woman of 80 years or more with active or convalescent COVID-19. The CDR3 spells CATSEPFTRGVPGELFF. The DNA for the CDR3 is TGTGCCACCAGTGAACCCTTTACCCGGGGAGTTCCCGGGGAGCTGTTTTTT.